This is a list of T cell receptor beta chains from one sample in a study of control samples from healthy donors and cancer patients. Some clones are missing from TCRdb's copy, which holds only in-frame ones; the method was immunoSEQ multiplex PCR. Of about 180,000 clones in the sample, 90% were seen once. Specimen: blood. The receptors were gathered from a woman aged 45-60 years in good health. The CDR3 runs from the conserved cysteine through the conserved F or W. D genes are given only for firm matches. The listing skips clone size in some rows; elsewhere it reads once, few, many or a size class.

clone_size d_call j_call v_call cdr3_aa cdr3_nt
- - TRBJ2-2 TRBV28 CASSPGVRTGELFF TGTGCCAGCAGTCCGGGAGTTCGCACCGGGGAGCTGTTTTTT
- TRBD1 TRBJ1-1 TRBV4-2 CASSQHRGEAFF TGTGCCAGCAGCCAACACAGGGGTGAAGCTTTCTTT
- TRBD2 TRBJ2-1 TRBV18 CASSPPFGGREQFF TGTGCCAGCTCACCACCTTTCGGGGGGAGGGAGCAGTTCTTC
- - TRBJ2-1 TRBV11-3 CASSLDGSYNEQFF TGTGCCAGCAGCTTGGACGGTTCCTACAATGAGCAGTTCTTC
- TRBD2 TRBJ2-1 TRBV29-1 CSVTLGAGVGNEQFF TGCAGCGTGACTCTCGGAGCGGGAGTGGGGAATGAGCAGTTCTTC
- TRBD1 TRBJ1-2 TRBV28 CASRGQGVGYGYTF TGTGCCAGCAGGGGTCAGGGGGTCGGCTATGGCTACACCTTC
once - TRBJ2-5 TRBV28 CASSSEIQYF TGTGCCAGCAGCTCGGAGATCCAGTACTTC
- - TRBJ1-4 TRBV18 CASSPSRPGFGTNEKLFF TGTGCCAGCTCACCCTCCCGTCCGGGATTCGGAACTAATGAAAAACTGTTTTTT
- - TRBJ2-3 TRBV5-6 CASSLPGASKDTQYF TGTGCCAGCAGCTTGCCGGGGGCGAGTAAGGATACGCAGTATTTT
- - TRBJ1-5 TRBV28 CASRSGGNQPQHF TGTGCCAGCAGATCAGGGGGCAATCAGCCCCAGCATTTT
- - TRBJ1-2 TRBV18 CASSPPTGRNYGYTF TGTGCCAGCTCACCGCCAACGGGCAGAAACTATGGCTACACCTTC
once - TRBJ2-6 TRBV28 CASSQHPAGANVLTF TGTGCCAGCAGTCAACATCCTGCTGGGGCCAACGTCCTGACTTTC
few - TRBJ1-4 TRBV4-1 CASSQDGGASSEKLFF TGCGCCAGCAGCCAAGATGGCGGGGCAAGCTCCGAAAAACTGTTTTTT
few - TRBJ2-7 TRBV7-2 CASSLADSYEQYF TGTGCCAGCAGCTTAGCGGACAGCTACGAGCAGTACTTC
- - TRBJ2-3 TRBV5-6 CASSSLVKTDTQYF TGTGCCAGCAGCTCGTTGGTAAAAACAGATACGCAGTATTTT
once - TRBJ1-1 TRBV2 CASSEALAGWEAFF TGTGCCAGCAGTGAAGCTTTGGCAGGGTGGGAAGCTTTCTTT
- - TRBJ1-5 TRBV27 CASARDSNQPQHF TGTGCCAGCGCTCGGGACAGCAATCAGCCCCAGCATTTT
- TRBD2 TRBJ2-1 TRBV28 CASSPGLADVNEQFF TGTGCCAGCAGTCCGGGACTAGCGGACGTTAATGAGCAGTTCTTC
- - TRBJ1-5 TRBV6-5 CASSQTVYSNQPQHF TGTGCCAGCAGTCAGACAGTCTATAGCAATCAGCCCCAGCATTTT
- - TRBJ1-5 TRBV30 CAWSARYRLSNQPQHF TGTGCCTGGAGTGCCCGTTACCGCTTAAGCAATCAGCCCCAGCATTTT
- - TRBJ1-1 TRBV6-2/TRBV6-3 CASSYPYNGVTEAFF TGTGCCAGCAGTTACCCTTATAACGGGGTCACTGAAGCTTTCTTT
- TRBD1 TRBJ1-6 TRBV4-2 CASSQAYTGGGSPLHF TGTGCCAGCAGCCAAGCCTACACAGGGGGCGGTTCACCCCTCCACTTT
- TRBD2 TRBJ2-1 TRBV7-3 CASSRPGTSGGFNNEQFF TGTGCCAGCAGCCGTCCCGGGACTAGCGGGGGATTCAACAATGAGCAGTTCTTC